This entry features one TCR beta chain sequence. This entry is derived from a study of regulatory T cells in long-lasting Graves disease. The CDR3 length is 14 residues. Trimming removed 2 bases at V and 1 base at J, with 9 bases between. From germline, CDR1 is MNHEY and CDR2 SMNVEV (reference sequence). Time point meaning: newly diagnosed GD, antithyroid drugs for less than 3 months. Isolated PBMC RNA provided the starting material for the TCR library. Building of the TCR beta libraries involved iRepertoire HTBI primers and Arm-PCR of CDR3 regions. TCRdb analysed the multiplex PCR reads with MiXCR anew, one entry per CDR3 protein. This sample carries about 610,000 distinct CDR3 sequences, about 15% of them seen once, and the ten largest clones take approximately 12%. These sequences were also reported in another study, on T cells in Graves' hyperthyroidism and ophthalmopathy.

Sequenced material: peripheral blood mononuclear cells (PBMCs), taken at new diagnosis, from a patient treated with antithyroid drugs. This receptor was identified in a man aged 18 to 29 with Graves disease. This chain joins TRBV27 and TRBJ2-7; a possible D gene is TRBD2 (6 bases). The CDR3 sequence: CASSLGGKSYEQYF. As DNA, the CDR3 is TGTGCCAGCAGTTTAGGGGGGAAGTCCTACGAGCAGTACTTC.